This T cell receptor beta chain emerged from a study of cytomegalovirus exposure and HLA in healthy donors. Study-level findings and limits: It was taken for granted in presence/absence analyses that sequencing depth across donors was roughly uniform.

The PCR employed 60 Vbeta primers together with 13 Jbeta primers. Methods used by the authors: In a later analysis, some 11 million of around 75 million unique beta chains occurred in at least two donors. Using immunoSEQ multiplex PCR, the repertoire was profiled, and TCRdb retains in-frame clones only, with some absent. V, J and clone size were drawn from that table, and D and trimming were deduced from the DNA. The sample contains some 160,000 clones, around 84% of which appear only once. Germline V gene data show CDR1 as MNHEY and CDR2 as SVGAGI. The CDR3 spans 15 residues. J was trimmed by 5 bases and V by 5 bases; bases with no gene match: 10. As regards this clone: What it recognizes is unknown.

The chain employs TRBV6-5 and TRBJ1-1, with 8 bases identical to TRBD1. The sequenced sample was PBMCs. The TCR comes from a man aged 18 to 29 in good health and CMV-seronegative. CDR3 loop: CASSVDQGAGTEAFF. DNA for the CDR3: TGTGCCAGCAGTGTCGATCAGGGGGCCGGGACTGAAGCTTTCTTT.